This is a list of T cell receptor beta chains from one sample in a study of cytomegalovirus exposure and HLA in healthy donors. Sequenced by immunoSEQ multiplex PCR; TCRdb stores in-frame clones only, minus some. The sample shows 150,000 to 200,000 clones, roughly 71% of them seen only once. Sequenced input: PBMCs. Receptors were obtained from a woman aged 45-59 years in good health and CMV-seropositive. The CDR3 runs from the conserved cysteine through the conserved F or W. Fields, in order: CDR3 protein, J gene, V gene.

CASSLFPTITNEKLFF	TRBJ1-4	TRBV5-1
CASSPMRSNYGYTF	TRBJ1-2	TRBV5-5
CASTDWTTNEKLFF	TRBJ1-4	TRBV2
CASSQGDRDNYGYTF	TRBJ1-2	TRBV4-2
CASSAWDRRNTGELFF	TRBJ2-2	TRBV19
CATQTRTSSYEQYF	TRBJ2-7	TRBV10-3
CSVERDEGPETQYF	TRBJ2-5	TRBV29-1
CASSQSPSGGVLNEQFF	TRBJ2-1	TRBV5-1
CASSLTGQGGKQFF	TRBJ2-1	TRBV9
CASSPDISGGKLFF	TRBJ1-4	TRBV19
CASSRKGFWGDEAFF	TRBJ1-1	TRBV7-2
CAISESTDYGYTF	TRBJ1-2	TRBV10-3
CASSEERGNQPQHF	TRBJ1-5	TRBV2
CASSTGQLRKTEAFF	TRBJ1-1	TRBV5-4
CASSRGTAYEQYF	TRBJ2-7	TRBV18
CASSLREDREVYSPLHF	TRBJ1-6	TRBV5-6
CSSSSRVGRTEAFF	TRBJ1-1	TRBV7-9
CASSLEGGVANEKLFF	TRBJ1-4	TRBV5-1
CASSADRGGWEQYF	TRBJ2-7	TRBV5-1
CASSLGQTNTEAFF	TRBJ1-1	TRBV11-3
CASNRVLNADTQYF	TRBJ2-3	TRBV19
CASSLTEKIGTEAFF	TRBJ1-1	TRBV11-1
CSVVQLQETQYF	TRBJ2-5	TRBV29-1
CASSFGQYNEQFF	TRBJ2-1	TRBV13
CASSYRTGWDNEQFF	TRBJ2-1	TRBV6-5
CASTLQGGYGQPQHF	TRBJ1-5	TRBV19
CASNLLRVDGYTF	TRBJ1-2	TRBV5-6
CASRTSGVGSYNEQFF	TRBJ2-1	TRBV19
CASSGGQGKGYGYTF	TRBJ1-2	TRBV5-4
CASSLSGGNQETQYF	TRBJ2-5	TRBV5-1
CASSEWTGNTEAFF	TRBJ1-1	TRBV10-2
CASSPSRGYGYTF	TRBJ1-2	TRBV7-2
CASSFKAGDRRIHNEQFF	TRBJ2-1	TRBV27
CASSPRGAPTGELFF	TRBJ2-2	TRBV11-3
CASSLRGSNYEQYF	TRBJ2-7	TRBV19
CASSVGPDRPGTDTQYF	TRBJ2-3	TRBV9
CASSLGGLETQYF	TRBJ2-5	TRBV11-2
CASSEGERQGRNQPQHF	TRBJ1-5	TRBV10-2
CASWTGEYTGELFF	TRBJ2-2	TRBV19
CASSLGPVQGDRANVLTF	TRBJ2-6	TRBV11-1
CASSPGLGTDTQYF	TRBJ2-3	TRBV5-8
CASSLGVQGPYGYTF	TRBJ1-2	TRBV7-6
CASSRTGVNSPLHF	TRBJ1-6	TRBV5-1
CAISDTGQGSWTEAFF	TRBJ1-1	TRBV10-3
CASNTGVDYGYTF	TRBJ1-2	TRBV9
CASSSLKQGLYGYTF	TRBJ1-2	TRBV7-2
CASSAGTASNQPQHF	TRBJ1-5	TRBV2
CVRSCTRGEIPYEQYF	TRBJ2-7	TRBV7-5
CASSEFPGLAGGRETQYF	TRBJ2-5	TRBV25-1